The TCR beta chain described here comes from a study of monozygotic twins with inflammatory bowel disease. This CDR3 region has 15 residues. CDR1 and CDR2 from the germline V gene are MDHEN and SYDVKM. TCRdb re-called the 5' RACE reads and shows each CDR3 protein once, DNA omitted. In all, the sample yields approximately 390,000 distinct CDR3 sequences. Sequencing was performed on blood. V usage is TRBV28 and J usage is TRBJ1-3; TCRdb's D gene call, TRBD1, goes unchecked for lack of DNA. This clonotype was sampled from a human donor with ulcerative colitis or Crohn's disease, or a healthy co-twin of an affected twin (not recorded which). This CDR3 is CASSSRQALGNTIYF. The entire variable domain, with the rest obtained from reference TRBV28 and TRBJ1-3, is as follows: DVKVTQSSRYLVKRTGEKVFLECVQDMDHENMFWYRQDPGLGLRLIYFSYDVKMKEKGDIPEGYSVSREKKERFSLILESASTNQTSMYLCASSSRQALGNTIYFGEGSWLTVV.